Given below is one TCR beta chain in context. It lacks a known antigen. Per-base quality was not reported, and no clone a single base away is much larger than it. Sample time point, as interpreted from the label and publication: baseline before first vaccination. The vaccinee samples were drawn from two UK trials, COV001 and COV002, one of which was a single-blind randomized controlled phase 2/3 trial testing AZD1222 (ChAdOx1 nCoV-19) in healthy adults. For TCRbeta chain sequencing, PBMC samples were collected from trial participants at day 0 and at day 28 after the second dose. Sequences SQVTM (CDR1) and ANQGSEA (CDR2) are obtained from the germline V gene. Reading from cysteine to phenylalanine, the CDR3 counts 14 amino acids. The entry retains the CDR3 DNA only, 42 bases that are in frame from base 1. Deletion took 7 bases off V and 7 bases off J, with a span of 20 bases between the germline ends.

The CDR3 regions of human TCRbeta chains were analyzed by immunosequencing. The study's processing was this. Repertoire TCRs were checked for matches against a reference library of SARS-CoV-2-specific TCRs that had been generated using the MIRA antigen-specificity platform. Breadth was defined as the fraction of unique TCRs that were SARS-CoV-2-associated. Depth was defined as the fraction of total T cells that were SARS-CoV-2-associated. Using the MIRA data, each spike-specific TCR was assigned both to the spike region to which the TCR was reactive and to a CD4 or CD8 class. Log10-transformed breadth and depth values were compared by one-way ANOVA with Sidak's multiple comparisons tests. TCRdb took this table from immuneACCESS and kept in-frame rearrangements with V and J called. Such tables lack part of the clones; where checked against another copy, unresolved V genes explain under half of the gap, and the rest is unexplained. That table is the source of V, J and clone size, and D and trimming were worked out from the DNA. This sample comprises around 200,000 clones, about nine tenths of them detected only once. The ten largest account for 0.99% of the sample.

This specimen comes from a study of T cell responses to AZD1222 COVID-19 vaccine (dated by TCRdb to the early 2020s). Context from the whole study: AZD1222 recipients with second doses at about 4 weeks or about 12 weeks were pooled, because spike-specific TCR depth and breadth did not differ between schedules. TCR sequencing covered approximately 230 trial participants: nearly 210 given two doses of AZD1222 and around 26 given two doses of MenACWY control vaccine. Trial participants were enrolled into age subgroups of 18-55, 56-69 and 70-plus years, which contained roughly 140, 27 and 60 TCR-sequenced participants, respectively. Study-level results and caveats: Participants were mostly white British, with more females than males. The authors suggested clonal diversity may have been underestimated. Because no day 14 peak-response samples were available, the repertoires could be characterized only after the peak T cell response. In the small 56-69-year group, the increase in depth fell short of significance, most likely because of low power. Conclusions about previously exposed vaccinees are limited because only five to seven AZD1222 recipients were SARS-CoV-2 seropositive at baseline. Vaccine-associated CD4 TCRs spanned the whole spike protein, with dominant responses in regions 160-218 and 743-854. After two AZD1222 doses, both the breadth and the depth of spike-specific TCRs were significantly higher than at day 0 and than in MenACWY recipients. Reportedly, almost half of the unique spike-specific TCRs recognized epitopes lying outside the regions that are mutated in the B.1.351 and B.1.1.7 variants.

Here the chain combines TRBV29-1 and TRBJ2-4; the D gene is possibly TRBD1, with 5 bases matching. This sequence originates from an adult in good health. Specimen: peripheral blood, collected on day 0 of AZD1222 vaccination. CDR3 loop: CSGSKDTGRNIQYF. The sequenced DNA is TGCAGCGGAAGTAAGGACACTGGGCGGAACATTCAGTACTTC. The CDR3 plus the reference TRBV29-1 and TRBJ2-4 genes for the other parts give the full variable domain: SAVISQKPSRDICQRGTSLTIQCQVDSQVTMMFWYRQQPGQSLTLIATANQGSEATYESGFVIDKFPISRPNLTFSTLTVSNMSPEDSSIYLCSGSKDTGRNIQYFGAGTRLSVL.